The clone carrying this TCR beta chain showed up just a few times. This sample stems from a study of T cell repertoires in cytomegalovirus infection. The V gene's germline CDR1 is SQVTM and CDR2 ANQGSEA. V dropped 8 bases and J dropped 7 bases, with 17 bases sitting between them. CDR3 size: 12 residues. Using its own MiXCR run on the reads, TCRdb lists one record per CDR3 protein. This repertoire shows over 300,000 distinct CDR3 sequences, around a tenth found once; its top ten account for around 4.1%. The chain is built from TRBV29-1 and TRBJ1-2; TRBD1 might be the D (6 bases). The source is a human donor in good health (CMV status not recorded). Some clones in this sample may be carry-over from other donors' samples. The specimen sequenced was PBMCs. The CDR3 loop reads CSFRSGESGYTF. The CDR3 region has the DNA TGCAGCTTTCGGTCAGGGGAGAGTGGCTACACCTTC.